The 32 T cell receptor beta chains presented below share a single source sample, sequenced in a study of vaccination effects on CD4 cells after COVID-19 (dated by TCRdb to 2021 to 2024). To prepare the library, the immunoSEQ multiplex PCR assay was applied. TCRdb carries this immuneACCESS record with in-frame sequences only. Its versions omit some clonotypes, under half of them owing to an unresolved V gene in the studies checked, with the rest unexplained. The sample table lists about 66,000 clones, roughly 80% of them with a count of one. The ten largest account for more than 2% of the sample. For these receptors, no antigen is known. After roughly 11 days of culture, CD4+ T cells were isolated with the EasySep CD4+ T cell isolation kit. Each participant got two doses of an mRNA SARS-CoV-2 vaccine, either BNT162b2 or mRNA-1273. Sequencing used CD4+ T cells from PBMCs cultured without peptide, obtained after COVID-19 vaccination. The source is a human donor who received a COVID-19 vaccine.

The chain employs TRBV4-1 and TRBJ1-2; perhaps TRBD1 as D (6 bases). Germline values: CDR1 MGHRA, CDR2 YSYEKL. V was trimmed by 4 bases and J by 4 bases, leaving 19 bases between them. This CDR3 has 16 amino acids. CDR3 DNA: TGCGCCAGCAGCCGCCGTTCTGAACAGGGCAGCTATGGCTACACCTTC. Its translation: CASSRRSEQGSYGYTF.

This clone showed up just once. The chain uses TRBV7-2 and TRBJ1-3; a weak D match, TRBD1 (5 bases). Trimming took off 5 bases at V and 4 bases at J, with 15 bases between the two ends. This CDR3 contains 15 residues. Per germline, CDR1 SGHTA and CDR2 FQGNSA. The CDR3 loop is CASSRGGASGNTIYF. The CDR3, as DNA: TGTGCCAGCAGCCGCGGAGGGGCTTCGGGAAACACCATATATTTT.

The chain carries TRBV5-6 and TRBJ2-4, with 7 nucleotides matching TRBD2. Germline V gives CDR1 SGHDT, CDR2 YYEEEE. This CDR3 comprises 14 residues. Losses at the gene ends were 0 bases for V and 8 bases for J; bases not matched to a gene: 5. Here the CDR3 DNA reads TGTGCCAGCAGCTTGGCGGGGACTAATGACATTCAGTACTTC. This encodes CASSLAGTNDIQYF.

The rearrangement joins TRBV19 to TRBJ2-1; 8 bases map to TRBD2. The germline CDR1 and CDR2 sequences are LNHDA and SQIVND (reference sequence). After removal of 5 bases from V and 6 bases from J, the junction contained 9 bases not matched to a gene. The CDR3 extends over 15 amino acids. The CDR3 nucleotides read TGTGCCAGTAGTGAGAGGTCTAGCGGGTTCAATGAGCAGTTCTTC. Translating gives CASSERSSGFNEQFF. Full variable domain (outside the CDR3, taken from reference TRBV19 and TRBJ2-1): DGGITQSPKYLFRKEGQNVTLSCEQNLNHDAMYWYRQDPGQGLRLIYYSQIVNDFQKGDIAEGYSVSREKKESFPLTVTSAQKNPTAFYLCASSERSSGFNEQFFGPGTRLTVL.

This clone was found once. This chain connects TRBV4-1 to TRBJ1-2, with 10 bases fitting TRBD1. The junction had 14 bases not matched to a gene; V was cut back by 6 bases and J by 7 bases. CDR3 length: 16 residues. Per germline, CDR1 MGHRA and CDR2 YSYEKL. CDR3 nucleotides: TGCGCCAGCAGATCGCCGGGACAGGGGCCTCTGGGTGGCTACACCTTC. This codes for CASRSPGQGPLGGYTF.

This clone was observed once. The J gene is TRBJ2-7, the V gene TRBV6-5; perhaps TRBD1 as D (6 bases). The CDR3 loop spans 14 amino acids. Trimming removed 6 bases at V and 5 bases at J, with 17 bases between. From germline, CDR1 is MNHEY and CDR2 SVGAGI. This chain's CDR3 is CASRGYQGPNEQYV. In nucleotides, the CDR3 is TGTGCCAGCAGGGGTTACCAGGGGCCTAACGAGCAGTACGTC.

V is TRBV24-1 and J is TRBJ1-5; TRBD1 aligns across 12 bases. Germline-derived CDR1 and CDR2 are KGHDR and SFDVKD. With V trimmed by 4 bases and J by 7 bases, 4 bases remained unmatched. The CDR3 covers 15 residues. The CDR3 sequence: CATSEGTGGGQPQHF. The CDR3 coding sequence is TGTGCCACCAGTGAAGGGACAGGGGGCGGACAGCCCCAGCATTTT.

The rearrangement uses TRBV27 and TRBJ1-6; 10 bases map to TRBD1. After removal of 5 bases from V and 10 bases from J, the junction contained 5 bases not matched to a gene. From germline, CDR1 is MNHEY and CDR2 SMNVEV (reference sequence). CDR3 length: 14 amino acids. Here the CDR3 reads CASSRGTGVSPLHF. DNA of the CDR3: TGTGCCAGCAGTCGCGGGACAGGGGTATCACCCCTCCACTTT.

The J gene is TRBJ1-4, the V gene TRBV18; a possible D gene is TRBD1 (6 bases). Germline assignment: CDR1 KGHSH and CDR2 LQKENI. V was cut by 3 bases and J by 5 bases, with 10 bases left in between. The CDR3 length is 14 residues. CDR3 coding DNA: TGTGCCAGCTCACCCAGGGGCGGGAATGAAAAACTGTTTTTT. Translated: CASSPRGGNEKLFF.

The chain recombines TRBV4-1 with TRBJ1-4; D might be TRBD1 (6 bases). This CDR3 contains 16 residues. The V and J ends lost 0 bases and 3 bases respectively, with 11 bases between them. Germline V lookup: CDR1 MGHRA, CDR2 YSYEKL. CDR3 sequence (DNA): TGCGCCAGCAGCCAAGAAAGGACAGACCCTAATGAAAAACTGTTTTTT. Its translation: CASSQERTDPNEKLFF.

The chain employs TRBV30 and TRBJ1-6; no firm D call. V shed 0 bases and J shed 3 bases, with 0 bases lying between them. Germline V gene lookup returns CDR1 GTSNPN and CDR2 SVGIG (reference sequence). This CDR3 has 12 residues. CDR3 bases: TGTGCCTGGAGTGTCTATAATTCACCCCTCCACTTT. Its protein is CAWSVYNSPLHF.

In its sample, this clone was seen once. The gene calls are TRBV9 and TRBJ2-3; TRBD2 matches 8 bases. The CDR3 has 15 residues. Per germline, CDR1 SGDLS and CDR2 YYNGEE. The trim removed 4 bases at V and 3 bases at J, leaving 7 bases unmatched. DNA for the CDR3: TGTGCCAGCAGCCGCCGGGAGGGGGAAACAGATACGCAGTATTTT. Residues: CASSRREGETDTQYF.

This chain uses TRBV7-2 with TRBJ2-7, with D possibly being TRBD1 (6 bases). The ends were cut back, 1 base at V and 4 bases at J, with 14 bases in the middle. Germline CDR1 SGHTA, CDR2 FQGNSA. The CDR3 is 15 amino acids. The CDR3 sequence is CASSLGGAGAYEQYV. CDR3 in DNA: TGTGCCAGCAGCTTAGGAGGGGCAGGGGCATACGAGCAGTACGTC.

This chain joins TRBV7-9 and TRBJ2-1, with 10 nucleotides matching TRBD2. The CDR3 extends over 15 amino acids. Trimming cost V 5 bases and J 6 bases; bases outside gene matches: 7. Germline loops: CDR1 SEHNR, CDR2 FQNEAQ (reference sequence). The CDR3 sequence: CASSMERGGRNEQFF. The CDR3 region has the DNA TGTGCCAGCAGCATGGAGCGGGGGGGTCGCAATGAGCAGTTCTTC.

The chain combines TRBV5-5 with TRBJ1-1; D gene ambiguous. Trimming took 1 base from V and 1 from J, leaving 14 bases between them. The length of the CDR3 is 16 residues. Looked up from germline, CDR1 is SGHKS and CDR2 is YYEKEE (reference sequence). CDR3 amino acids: CASSLRIQQSNTEAFF. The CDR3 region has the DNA TGTGCCAGCAGCTTGAGAATTCAACAGTCGAACACTGAAGCTTTCTTT. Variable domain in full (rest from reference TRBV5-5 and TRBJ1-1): DAGVTQSPTHLIKTRGQQVTLRCSPISGHKSVSWYQQVLGQGPQFIFQYYEKEERGRGNFPDRFSARQFPNYSSELNVNALLLGDSALYLCASSLRIQQSNTEAFFGQGTRLTVV.

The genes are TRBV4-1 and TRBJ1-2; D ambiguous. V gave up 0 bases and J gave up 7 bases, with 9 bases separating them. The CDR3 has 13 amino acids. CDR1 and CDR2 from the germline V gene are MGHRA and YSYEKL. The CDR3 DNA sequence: TGCGCCAGCAGCCAAGATCTCTGGGGTGGCTACACCTTC. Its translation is CASSQDLWGGYTF.

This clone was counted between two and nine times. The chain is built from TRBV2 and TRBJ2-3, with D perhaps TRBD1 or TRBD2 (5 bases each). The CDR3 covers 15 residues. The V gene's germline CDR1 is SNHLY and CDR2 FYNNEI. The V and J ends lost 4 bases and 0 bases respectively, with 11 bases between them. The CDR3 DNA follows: TGTGCCAGCAGTGTTTGGGGGAAAAGCACAGATACGCAGTATTTT. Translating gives CASSVWGKSTDTQYF.

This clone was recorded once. The CDR3 protein is CASALDGNTEAFF. CDR3 nucleotides: TGTGCCAGTGCCCTAGACGGGAACACTGAAGCTTTCTTT. The V gene is TRBV28, the J gene TRBJ1-1; no clear D gene. Germline CDR1 is MDHEN and CDR2 is SYDVKM. V gave up 9 bases and J gave up 1 base, with 12 bases separating them. CDR3 length: 13 residues.

The CDR3 here is CASSPQGNNSPLHF. The CDR3 bases are TGTGCCAGCTCACCGCAGGGAAATAATTCACCCCTCCACTTT. The chain has TRBV18 and TRBJ1-6; D may be TRBD1 (5 bases). CDR1 and CDR2 from the germline V gene are KGHSH and LQKENI. Deletions cut 3 bases from V and 5 bases from J, with 8 bases between. The CDR3 length is 14 residues.

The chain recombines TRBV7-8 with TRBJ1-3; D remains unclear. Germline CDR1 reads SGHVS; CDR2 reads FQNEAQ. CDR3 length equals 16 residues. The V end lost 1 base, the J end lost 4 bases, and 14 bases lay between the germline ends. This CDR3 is CASSLGDPSIGNTIYF. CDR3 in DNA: TGTGCCAGCAGCTTAGGTGACCCGAGTATAGGAAACACCATATATTTT.

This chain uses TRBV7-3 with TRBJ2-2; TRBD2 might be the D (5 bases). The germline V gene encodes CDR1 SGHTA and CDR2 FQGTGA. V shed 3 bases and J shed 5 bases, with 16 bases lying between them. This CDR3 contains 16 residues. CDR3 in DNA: TGTGCCAGCAGCTTGAGTTCGCCGGGAACTACCGGGGAGCTGTTTTTT. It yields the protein CASSLSSPGTTGELFF.

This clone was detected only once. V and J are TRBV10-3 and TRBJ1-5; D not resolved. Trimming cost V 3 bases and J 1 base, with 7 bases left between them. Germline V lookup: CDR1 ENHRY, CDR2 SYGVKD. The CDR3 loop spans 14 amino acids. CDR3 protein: CAISESGSNQPQHF. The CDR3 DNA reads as TGTGCCATCAGTGAATCCGGGAGCAATCAGCCCCAGCATTTT.

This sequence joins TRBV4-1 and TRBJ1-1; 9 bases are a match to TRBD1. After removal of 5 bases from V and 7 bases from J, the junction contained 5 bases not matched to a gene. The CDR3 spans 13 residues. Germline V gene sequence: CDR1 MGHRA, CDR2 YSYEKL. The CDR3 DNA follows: TGCGCCAGCAGCAACAGGGGGCAGGGTGAAGCTTTCTTT. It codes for CASSNRGQGEAFF.

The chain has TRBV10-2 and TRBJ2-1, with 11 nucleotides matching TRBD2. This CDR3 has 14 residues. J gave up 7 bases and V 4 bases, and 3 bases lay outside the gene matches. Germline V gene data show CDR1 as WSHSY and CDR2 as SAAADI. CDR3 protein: CASSVGLAVNEQFF. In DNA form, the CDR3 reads TGCGCCAGCAGTGTGGGACTAGCGGTAAATGAGCAGTTCTTC.

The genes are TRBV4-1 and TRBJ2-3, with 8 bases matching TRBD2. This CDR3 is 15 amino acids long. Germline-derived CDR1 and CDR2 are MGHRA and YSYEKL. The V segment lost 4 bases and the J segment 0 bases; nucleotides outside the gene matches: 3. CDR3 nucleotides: TGCGCCAGCAGCCGGAGCGGGAGCAGCACAGATACGCAGTATTTT. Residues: CASSRSGSSTDTQYF.

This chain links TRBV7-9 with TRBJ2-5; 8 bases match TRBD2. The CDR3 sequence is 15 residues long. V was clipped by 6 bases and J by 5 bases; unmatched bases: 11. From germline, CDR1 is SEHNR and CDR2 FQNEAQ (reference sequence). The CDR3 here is CASRDFGGAEETQYF. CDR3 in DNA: TGTGCCAGCAGGGACTTCGGGGGGGCGGAGGAGACCCAGTACTTC. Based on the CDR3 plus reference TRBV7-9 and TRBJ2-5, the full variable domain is DTGVSQNPRHKITKRGQNVTFRCDPISEHNRLYWYRQTLGQGPEFLTYFQNEAQLEKSRLLSDRFSAERPKGSFSTLEIQRTEQGDSAMYLCASRDFGGAEETQYFGPGTRLLVL.

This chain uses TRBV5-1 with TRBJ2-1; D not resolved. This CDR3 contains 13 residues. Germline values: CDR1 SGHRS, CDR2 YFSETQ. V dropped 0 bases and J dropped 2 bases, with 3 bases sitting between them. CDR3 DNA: TGCGCCAGCAGCTTGGACACCTACAATGAGCAGTTCTTC. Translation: CASSLDTYNEQFF.

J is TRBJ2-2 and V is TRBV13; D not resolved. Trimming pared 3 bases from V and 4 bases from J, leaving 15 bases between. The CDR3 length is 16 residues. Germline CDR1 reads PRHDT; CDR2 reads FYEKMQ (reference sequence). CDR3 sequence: CASSFFAKILTGELFF. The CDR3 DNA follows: TGTGCCAGCAGCTTTTTTGCAAAGATTCTCACCGGGGAGCTGTTTTTT.

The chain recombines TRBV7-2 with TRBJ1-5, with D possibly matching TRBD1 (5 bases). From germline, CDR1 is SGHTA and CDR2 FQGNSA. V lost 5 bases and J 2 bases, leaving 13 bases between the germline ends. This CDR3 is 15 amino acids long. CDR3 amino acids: CASSHGGGGNQPQHF. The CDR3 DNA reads TGTGCCAGCAGCCACGGTGGAGGGGGCAATCAGCCCCAGCATTTT.

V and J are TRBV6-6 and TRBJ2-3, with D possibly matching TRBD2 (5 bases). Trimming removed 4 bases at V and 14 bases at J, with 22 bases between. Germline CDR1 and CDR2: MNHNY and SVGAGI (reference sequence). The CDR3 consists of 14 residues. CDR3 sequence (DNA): TGTGCCAGCAGTTTCGGACGGGGTCGGGAAGGACCGTATTTT. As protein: CASSFGRGREGPYF.

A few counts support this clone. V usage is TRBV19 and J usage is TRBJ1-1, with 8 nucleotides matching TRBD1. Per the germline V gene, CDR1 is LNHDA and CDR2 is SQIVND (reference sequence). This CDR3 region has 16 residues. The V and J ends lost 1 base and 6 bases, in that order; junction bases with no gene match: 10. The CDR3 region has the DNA TGTGCCAGTAGTATAGGAACTGGACAGGGAACCCCTGAAGCTTTCTTT. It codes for CASSIGTGQGTPEAFF.

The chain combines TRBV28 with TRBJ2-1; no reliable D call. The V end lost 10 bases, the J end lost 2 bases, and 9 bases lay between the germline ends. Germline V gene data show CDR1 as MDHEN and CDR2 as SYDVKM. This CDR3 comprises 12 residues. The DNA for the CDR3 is TGTGCCATAGGAGCTACCTACAATGAGCAGTTCTTC. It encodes CAIGATYNEQFF.